This TCR beta chain emerged from a study of cytomegalovirus exposure and HLA in healthy donors. Study background: Sequencing of approximately 190 million T cells in an earlier analysis found 100 million or so unique TCR beta sequences.

This CDR3 has 15 residues. Germline lookup yields CDR1 SGHTA and CDR2 FQGNSA. V was pared by 5 bases and J by 6 bases, with 9 bases of the junction left unmatched. As concerns this clone: As yet, its antigen is unknown.

The study's findings and limits: V- and J-gene trimming of TCR beta was linked (in a later analysis) to a missense DCLRE1C variant.

Primers: 60 Vbeta forward and 13 Jbeta reverse. TCRdb's table, derived via immunoSEQ multiplex PCR, lists solely in-frame clones and lacks some. This sample yields about 150,000 clones, of which 79% are seen a single time; roughly 6.7% belongs to the top ten. Source material: PBMCs. This sequence originates from a man in his forties or fifties in good health and CMV-seropositive. V is TRBV7-2 and J is TRBJ2-1; 8 bases agree with TRBD2. The CDR3 reads CASSLFTGTSNEQFF. The CDR3 nucleotides read TGTGCCAGCAGCCTTTTTACCGGGACTAGCAATGAGCAGTTCTTC.